This T cell receptor beta chain was obtained from a study of siplizumab effects on memory and regulatory T cells. The table came from immunoSEQ multiplex PCR; TCRdb's copy has only in-frame clones and leaves some out. The repertoire has more than 70,000 clones, approximately 95% of them found once; the top ten carry 18%. Trimming left V 5 bases short and J 5 bases short, with 13 bases between. The CDR3 extends over 13 amino acids. Germline V gives CDR1 SGDLS, CDR2 YYNGEE. Sequencing used CD8+ T cells sorted from blood. This sequence originates from a human donor in good health. The chain carries TRBV9 and TRBJ2-5; D is perhaps TRBD1 or TRBD2 (5 bases each). The CDR3, as DNA: TGTGCCAGCAGTGGGACCGTGGGCGAGACCCAGTACTTC. Its protein product is CASSGTVGETQYF.